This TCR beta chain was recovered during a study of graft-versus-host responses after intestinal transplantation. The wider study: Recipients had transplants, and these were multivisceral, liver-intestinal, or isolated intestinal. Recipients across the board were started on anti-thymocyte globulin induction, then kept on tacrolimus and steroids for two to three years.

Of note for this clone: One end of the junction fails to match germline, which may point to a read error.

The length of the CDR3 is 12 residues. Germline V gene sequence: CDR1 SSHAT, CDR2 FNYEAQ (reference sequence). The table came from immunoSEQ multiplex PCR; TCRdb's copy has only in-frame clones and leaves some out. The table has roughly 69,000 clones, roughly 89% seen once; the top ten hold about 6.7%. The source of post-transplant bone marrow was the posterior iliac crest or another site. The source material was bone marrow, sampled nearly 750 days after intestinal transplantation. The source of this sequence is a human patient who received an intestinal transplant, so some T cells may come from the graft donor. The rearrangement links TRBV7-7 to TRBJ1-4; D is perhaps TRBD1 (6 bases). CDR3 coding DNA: TGTGCCAGCAGCTTAGCTCGCGGAAACAGGGCTTTT. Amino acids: CASSLARGNRAF.